This TCR beta chain was profiled in a study of T cells after yellow fever vaccination. Study findings and constraints: The study noted that FACS-sorted repertoires could contain abundant clonotypes contaminating from the bulk population. Primary-vaccination clones mostly resurfaced post-booster (about 96% CD4, approximately 87% CD8). Among all clonotypes, a small share was observed in both CD4 and CD8 compartments.

Concerning this clonotype itself: Its matching antigen is unknown.

A 5'RACE template-switching step, the method used to make TCR cDNA, added a universal primer site and UMIs. In TCRdb, the 5' RACE reads were re-called with MiXCR into one record per CDR3 protein. This table holds 300,000 to 450,000 distinct CDR3 sequences, roughly 8% found once. Germline loops: CDR1 LNHDA, CDR2 SQIVND (reference sequence). The CDR3 has 13 residues. Germline trimming cut 6 bases from V and 7 bases from J; bases unmatched to any gene: 7. The chain is built from TRBV19 and TRBJ1-1, with TRBD1 matching over 8 bases. The clonotype originates from a man between 18 and 35 years old who received the YFV17D yellow fever vaccine. Source: PBMCs, taken roughly 45 days after the first yellow fever vaccination. The CDR3 coding sequence is TGTGCCAGTAGGCCCAGGGGGCAGGGTGAAGCTTTCTTT. It is translated as CASRPRGQGEAFF.